What follows is one TCR beta chain and its context. This entry belongs to a study of blood T cell repertoires in COVID-19. Study as a whole: PBMCs, B-cell-depleted T cells, or T cells provided the cDNA or gDNA that made up the material.

CDR3 size: 14 residues. Germline CDR1 and CDR2: MNHEY and SVGAGI. Trimming took 5 bases from V and 1 from J, leaving 11 bases between them. The method was immunoSEQ multiplex PCR; TCRdb's version includes in-frame clones alone and lacks a portion of them. The data show 200,000 to 300,000 clones, just under 85% seen once. This receptor was identified in an older woman with active or convalescent COVID-19. What was sequenced was peripheral blood. V and J are TRBV6-5 and TRBJ1-1; tentatively, D is TRBD1 (6 bases). CDR3 nucleotides: TGTGCCAGCAGTACCTGGGGGCCGAACACTGAAGCTTTCTTT. It yields the protein CASSTWGPNTEAFF.